The present TCR beta chain was sequenced within a study of long-term antiretroviral therapy in people with HIV. Sequencing relied on immunoSEQ assay v3.0, run at survey level. Sequencing was performed with immunoSEQ multiplex PCR; in TCRdb, only in-frame clones are kept and a portion is missing. Of 35,000 to 45,000 clones in the sample, 82% were seen once. General study findings and limits: Post-ART diversity increased but stayed below transplant donor controls.

With regard to this clone: Its matching antigen is unknown.

The starting material was unsorted PBMCs, obtained 0.3 years after starting antiretroviral therapy. The clonotype comes from a man aged 18 to 35 with HIV.

CDR3 nucleotides: TGCAGCGTTGACGTAGCGGGAGAAACGGGGGAGCTGTTTTTT. It is translated as CSVDVAGETGELFF. V usage is TRBV29-1 and J usage is TRBJ2-2; 9 bases align to TRBD2. Germline CDR1 and CDR2: SQVTM and ANQGSEA. Unmatched junction bases numbered 7, after V lost 3 bases and J lost 8 bases. This CDR3 has 14 residues.